The next 28 T cell receptor beta chains were all read from a single sample in a study of cytomegalovirus exposure and HLA in healthy donors. PCR involved 60 Vbeta and 13 Jbeta primers. TCRdb's table, derived via immunoSEQ multiplex PCR, lists solely in-frame clones and lacks some. The table has around 74,000 clones, approximately 80% seen once. Sequenced input: PBMCs. All receptors come from a man between 40 and 49 years old in good health and CMV-seronegative.

The chain joins TRBV11-2 to TRBJ1-6; the D gene is possibly TRBD1 (6 bases). This CDR3 spans 12 amino acids. V gave up 5 bases and J gave up 13 bases, with 12 bases separating them. Germline V CDR1 and CDR2: SGHAT, FQNNGV. CDR3 DNA sequence: TGTGCCAGCAGCCGAAACAGGGATCCCCTCCACTTT. As protein: CASSRNRDPLHF.

The V gene is TRBV11-1, the J gene TRBJ2-3; possible D gene TRBD1, 5 bases. Between the trimmed V and J ends, which lost 11 bases and 4 bases, there was a span of 16 bases. Per germline, CDR1 SGHAT and CDR2 FQDESV (reference sequence). The CDR3 is made up of 13 amino acids. The CDR3 spells CACSPGPADTQYF. Here the CDR3 DNA reads TGTGCCTGTAGTCCAGGGCCCGCAGATACGCAGTATTTT.

The rearrangement links TRBV10-3 to TRBJ2-1; TRBD2 matches at 9 bases. This CDR3 is built from 12 residues. Germline assignment: CDR1 ENHRY and CDR2 SYGVKD. V shed 8 bases, J shed 7 bases, and the junction held 3 bases outside the gene matches. The CDR3 region has the DNA TGTGCCATCTCCGGACTAGCGAATGAGCAGTTCTTC. Translation gives CAISGLANEQFF.

Regarding this clone: The junction differs from germline at one of its ends, possibly a read error. This rearrangement joins TRBV9 to TRBJ2-7; D may be TRBD2 (6 bases). This CDR3 is built from 15 residues. Germline V gives CDR1 SGDLS, CDR2 YYNGEE. The CDR3: CASSVAGTPASEQSF. CDR3 DNA sequence: TGTGCCAGCAGCGTAGCAGGGACTCCGGCCTCCGAGCAGTCCTTC.

This chain joins TRBV5-6 and TRBJ2-5; D is perhaps TRBD2 (6 bases). Trimming shortened V by 2 bases and J by 2 bases, and 16 bases separated the two germline ends. CDR3 length: 16 residues. Germline V gene sequence: CDR1 SGHDT, CDR2 YYEEEE. CDR3 sequence reads: CASSFFSGVLQETQYF. DNA of the CDR3: TGTGCCAGCAGCTTTTTTTCGGGGGTGTTACAAGAGACCCAGTACTTC.

The V gene is TRBV10-3, the J gene TRBJ1-6; TRBD1 might be the D (5 bases). The V and J ends lost 2 bases and 4 bases respectively, with 6 bases between them. The CDR3 has 14 residues. Looked up from germline, CDR1 is ENHRY and CDR2 is SYGVKD. CDR3 nucleotide sequence: TGTGCCATCAGTGAGCAGGGTTATAATTCACCCCTCCACTTT. Translating gives CAISEQGYNSPLHF.

The chain links TRBV5-8 to TRBJ1-2; a weak D match, TRBD1 (5 bases). Germline assignment: CDR1 SGHTS and CDR2 YDEGEE. The V and J ends lost 0 bases and 4 bases respectively, with 10 bases between them. The CDR3 consists of 14 residues. CDR3 sequence: CASSLARVPYGYTF. The CDR3 region has the DNA TGTGCCAGCAGCTTGGCCAGGGTCCCCTATGGCTACACCTTC.

The J gene is TRBJ1-6, the V gene TRBV5-4; D not certain. This CDR3 is built from 14 residues. V lost 1 base to trimming and J lost 4 bases, with 6 bases between them. CDR1 is SGHNT, CDR2 YYREEE, per germline (reference sequence). The CDR3 region is CASSLWEYNSPLHF. CDR3 coding DNA: TGTGCCAGCAGCTTGTGGGAGTATAATTCACCCCTCCACTTT.

The J gene is TRBJ1-4, the V gene TRBV6-5; 8 bases align to TRBD1. Trimming cost V 4 bases and J 3 bases; bases outside gene matches: 7. CDR1 and CDR2 from the germline V gene are MNHEY and SVGAGI. The CDR3 has 16 residues. CDR3 region: CASSSQGAVANEKLFF. The CDR3, as DNA: TGTGCCAGCAGTTCGCAGGGGGCGGTGGCTAATGAAAAACTGTTTTTT.

V and J are TRBV5-1 and TRBJ1-1, with 7 bases that match TRBD1. The CDR3 runs to 15 residues. The V gene end was trimmed by 0 bases and the J gene end by 5 bases; junction bases not matched to a gene: 7. Per germline, CDR1 SGHRS and CDR2 YFSETQ. DNA of the CDR3: TGCGCCAGCAGCTTGGCCGACAGGGAAGGTACTGAAGCTTTCTTT. Protein: CASSLADREGTEAFF.

The genes are TRBV9 and TRBJ1-1; no clear D gene. This CDR3 comprises 13 residues. Germline V gene lookup returns CDR1 SGDLS and CDR2 YYNGEE. With 0 bases removed from V and 3 bases from J, the gap between germline ends came to 6 bases. The CDR3 DNA follows: TGTGCCAGCAGCGTAGTAGTCCACACTGAAGCTTTCTTT. This translates into CASSVVVHTEAFF.

V gene TRBV18 combines with J gene TRBJ1-1; no clear D gene. This CDR3 comprises 15 residues. Germline assignment: CDR1 KGHSH and CDR2 LQKENI. Trimming removed 0 bases at V and 2 bases at J, with 10 bases between. The CDR3 bases are TGTGCCAGCTCACCACCGGGCCAGCCAAACACTGAAGCTTTCTTT. It codes for CASSPPGQPNTEAFF. Together with reference TRBV18 and TRBJ1-1, the CDR3 gives the full variable domain: NAGVMQNPRHLVRRRGQEARLRCSPMKGHSHVYWYRQLPEEGLKFMVYLQKENIIDESGMPKERFSAEFPKEGPSILRIQQVVRGDSAAYFCASSPPGQPNTEAFFGQGTRLTVV.

The chain couples TRBV18 to TRBJ1-2, with 9 nucleotides matching TRBD1. The germline CDR1 and CDR2 sequences are KGHSH and LQKENI. V trimming: 4 bases; J trimming: 4 bases; junction bases outside the gene matches: 10. CDR3 length equals 16 residues. CDR3 coding DNA: TGTGCCAGCTCACTGCGATCCCTGGACAGGGGCTATGGCTACACCTTC. Encoded protein: CASSLRSLDRGYGYTF. Complete variable domain (other parts from reference TRBV18 and TRBJ1-2): NAGVMQNPRHLVRRRGQEARLRCSPMKGHSHVYWYRQLPEEGLKFMVYLQKENIIDESGMPKERFSAEFPKEGPSILRIQQVVRGDSAAYFCASSLRSLDRGYGYTFGSGTRLTVV.

This chain links TRBV6-5 with TRBJ1-2; 10 nucleotides agree with TRBD1. Germline V gives CDR1 MNHEY, CDR2 SVGAGI. J was trimmed by 4 bases and V by 0 bases; bases with no gene match: 2. CDR3 length equals 15 residues. The CDR3 region has the DNA TGTGCCAGCAGTTACTCGACAGGGGGCGCCTATGGCTACACCTTC. Its translation: CASSYSTGGAYGYTF.

With regard to this clone: This sample includes further DNA sequences coding for the same CDR3. The V and J genes are TRBV5-1 and TRBJ2-5, with a tentative D call TRBD2 (6 bases). Germline loops: CDR1 SGHRS, CDR2 YFSETQ. V was clipped by 2 bases and J by 5 bases, with 10 bases between them. This CDR3 contains 13 residues. The CDR3 DNA is TGCGCCAGCAGCTTCGGTGGAGGGGAGACCCAGTACTTC. It is translated as CASSFGGGETQYF.

This clone showed up just a few times. The gene calls are TRBV6-5 and TRBJ1-6; possibly TRBD1 for D (6 bases). V lost 7 bases, J lost 6 bases, and 10 bases lay in between. Germline assignment: CDR1 MNHEY and CDR2 SVGAGI. This CDR3 contains 13 residues. The CDR3 region is CASMGRGNSPLHF. The CDR3 coding sequence is TGTGCCAGCATGGGCAGGGGTAATTCACCCCTCCACTTT.

Comment on this clone: The conserved final phenylalanine or tryptophan is absent from the CDR3, which likely points to a read error. This chain links TRBV7-3 with TRBJ1-1, with D maybe TRBD1 (5 bases). The CDR3 totals 15 residues. Germline V CDR1 and CDR2: SGHTA, FQGTGA. Trimming took off 2 bases at V and 4 bases at J, with 14 bases between the two ends. CDR3 sequence: CASSLGSGGSTEAFL. CDR3 bases: TGTGCCAGCAGCTTAGGGAGCGGGGGGAGCACTGAAGCTTTCCTT.

This clone has just one count. The chain uses TRBV7-9 and TRBJ2-1; D not resolved. Looked up from germline, CDR1 is SEHNR and CDR2 is FQNEAQ (reference sequence). The V gene lost 4 bases and the J gene lost 11 bases, with 12 bases spanning the gap. The CDR3 consists of 12 residues. CDR3 residues: CASSSPFVKQFF. CDR3 in DNA: TGTGCCAGCAGCTCCCCGTTTGTTAAGCAGTTCTTC.

This clone was detected only once. One end of the junction fails to match germline, which may point to a read error. The chain combines TRBV7-9 with TRBJ2-7; TRBD2 agrees at 12 bases. The CDR3 loop spans 14 amino acids. CDR1 SEHNR and CDR2 FQNEAQ come from the germline V gene (reference sequence). The chain's CDR3 is CSSNLAGGEWEQYF. The CDR3 DNA sequence: TGTTCCAGCAACCTAGCGGGGGGGGAATGGGAGCAGTACTTC.

The sample holds a few counts of this clone. This sequence joins TRBV28 and TRBJ1-1; D is uncertain. The CDR3 runs 14 residues. V was shortened by 3 bases and J by 1 base, with 9 bases between the two germline ends. Germline V gene lookup returns CDR1 MDHEN and CDR2 SYDVKM. The CDR3: CASSFPSSNTEAFF. In nucleotides, the CDR3 is TGTGCCAGCAGTTTCCCGTCCTCGAACACTGAAGCTTTCTTT.

The chain has TRBV25-1 and TRBJ1-5, with D unclear. Trimming took 4 bases from V and 0 from J, leaving 7 bases between them. CDR1 is MGHDK and CDR2 is SYGVNS in the germline V gene. This CDR3 contains 14 residues. CDR3 sequence reads: CASSGGLSNQPQHF. CDR3 sequence (DNA): TGTGCCAGCAGTGGAGGACTTAGCAATCAGCCCCAGCATTTT.

The chain recombines TRBV4-3 with TRBJ2-7; 9 nucleotides line up with TRBD1. Germline values: CDR1 LGHNA, CDR2 YSLEER. V lost 3 bases to trimming and J lost 3 bases; unmatched junction nucleotides: 9. The CDR3 loop spans 16 amino acids. CDR3 nucleotides: TGCGCCAGCAGCCATCAGACAGGGGGACCGGTCTACGAGCAGTACTTC. Protein: CASSHQTGGPVYEQYF.

V gene TRBV4-2 combines with J gene TRBJ1-5; D gene ambiguous. Germline CDR1 is LGHNA and CDR2 is YNFKEQ. The length of the CDR3 is 15 residues. Trimming removed 1 base at V and 4 bases at J, with 11 bases between. CDR3 sequence (DNA): TGTGCCAGCAGCCAAGTCGCCGGGAGGAATCAGCCCCAGCATTTT. This sequence encodes CASSQVAGRNQPQHF.

The rearrangement links TRBV4-3 to TRBJ2-7; a weak D match, TRBD1 (6 bases). The CDR3 loop spans 16 amino acids. Trimming stripped 4 bases from V and 4 bases from J, with 20 bases between. The germline gives CDR1 LGHNA, CDR2 YSLEER. CDR3 nucleotide sequence: TGCGCCAGCAGCCGCTCTCCGGTGGCAGGGGATTACGAGCAGTACTTC. It is translated as CASSRSPVAGDYEQYF.

This chain connects TRBV11-2 to TRBJ1-1; tentatively, D is TRBD1 (6 bases). The CDR3 covers 14 residues. Looked up from germline, CDR1 is SGHAT and CDR2 is FQNNGV. The V and J ends lost 5 bases and 0 bases respectively, with 10 bases between them. CDR3 bases: TGTGCCAGCAGCCCTGGGACACTGAACACTGAAGCTTTCTTT. Translated, it gives CASSPGTLNTEAFF.

This clone was observed a handful of times. V gene TRBV7-2 combines with J gene TRBJ1-6, with TRBD1 as a possible D gene (5 bases). This CDR3 has 19 residues. Germline CDR1 reads SGHTA; CDR2 reads FQGNSA. Trimming left V 1 base short and J 1 base short, with 17 bases between. The CDR3 loop is CASSLVVSRVSSYNSPLHF. DNA for the CDR3: TGTGCCAGCAGCTTAGTGGTTTCCAGGGTGTCATCCTATAATTCACCCCTCCACTTT. The full variable domain, with the rest looked up from reference TRBV7-2 and TRBJ1-6, is GAGVSQSPSNKVTEKGKDVELRCDPISGHTALYWYRQSLGQGLEFLIYFQGNSAPDKSGLPSDRFSAERTGGSVSTLTIQRTQQEDSAVYLCASSLVVSRVSSYNSPLHFGNGTRLTVT.

The chain joins TRBV28 to TRBJ1-4; 7 bases are shared with TRBD1. V was pared by 5 bases and J by 8 bases, with 11 bases of the junction left unmatched. The germline V gene has CDR1 MDHEN and CDR2 SYDVKM. The CDR3 runs to 15 residues. CDR3 coding DNA: TGTGCCAGCAGTCCCCCAACAGGGGCCAGAGAAAAACTGTTTTTT. Translated, it gives CASSPPTGAREKLFF. The whole variable domain, remainder taken from reference TRBV28 and TRBJ1-4, is DVKVTQSSRYLVKRTGEKVFLECVQDMDHENMFWYRQDPGLGLRLIYFSYDVKMKEKGDIPEGYSVSREKKERFSLILESASTNQTSMYLCASSPPTGAREKLFFGSGTQLSVL.

The rearrangement uses TRBV2 and TRBJ1-5; no definite D call. Trimming removed 3 bases at V and 4 bases at J, with 7 bases between. In germline, CDR1 is SNHLY, CDR2 FYNNEI. The CDR3 covers 13 residues. The CDR3 bases are TGTGCCAGCAGTGAGCCCGGGAATCAGCCCCAGCATTTT. Translation: CASSEPGNQPQHF.